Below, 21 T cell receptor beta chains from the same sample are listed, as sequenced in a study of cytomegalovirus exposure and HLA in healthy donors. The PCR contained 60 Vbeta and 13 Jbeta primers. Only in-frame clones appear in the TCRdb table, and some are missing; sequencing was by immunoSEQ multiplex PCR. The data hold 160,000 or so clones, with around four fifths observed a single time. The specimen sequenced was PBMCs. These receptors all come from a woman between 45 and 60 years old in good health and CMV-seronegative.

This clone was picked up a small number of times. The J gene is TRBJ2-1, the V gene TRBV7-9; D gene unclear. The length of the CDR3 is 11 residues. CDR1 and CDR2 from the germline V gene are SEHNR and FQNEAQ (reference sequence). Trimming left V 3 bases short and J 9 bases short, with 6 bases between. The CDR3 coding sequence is TGTGCCAGCAGCTTGTTCGGTGAGCAGTTCTTC. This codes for CASSLFGEQFF.

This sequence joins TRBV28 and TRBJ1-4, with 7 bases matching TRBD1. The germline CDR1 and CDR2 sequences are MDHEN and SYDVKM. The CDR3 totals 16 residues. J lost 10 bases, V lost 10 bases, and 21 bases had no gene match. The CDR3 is CATRDGRQGVLVKLFF. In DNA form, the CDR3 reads TGTGCCACCAGAGACGGCCGACAGGGAGTTTTAGTAAAACTGTTTTTT.

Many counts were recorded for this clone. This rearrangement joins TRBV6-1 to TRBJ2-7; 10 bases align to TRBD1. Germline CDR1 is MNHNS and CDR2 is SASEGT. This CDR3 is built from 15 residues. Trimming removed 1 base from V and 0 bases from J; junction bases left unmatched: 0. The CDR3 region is CASSEGTGGSYEQYF. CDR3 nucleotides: TGTGCCAGCAGTGAAGGGACAGGGGGCTCCTACGAGCAGTACTTC.

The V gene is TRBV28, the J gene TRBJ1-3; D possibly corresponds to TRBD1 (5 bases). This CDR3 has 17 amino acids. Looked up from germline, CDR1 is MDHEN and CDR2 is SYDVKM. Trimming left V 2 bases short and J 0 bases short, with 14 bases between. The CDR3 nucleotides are TGTGCCAGCAGTTTAGTCCGTAGGGGTGACTCTGGAAACACCATATATTTT. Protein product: CASSLVRRGDSGNTIYF. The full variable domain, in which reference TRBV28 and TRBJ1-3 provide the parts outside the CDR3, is DVKVTQSSRYLVKRTGEKVFLECVQDMDHENMFWYRQDPGLGLRLIYFSYDVKMKEKGDIPEGYSVSREKKERFSLILESASTNQTSMYLCASSLVRRGDSGNTIYFGEGSWLTVV.

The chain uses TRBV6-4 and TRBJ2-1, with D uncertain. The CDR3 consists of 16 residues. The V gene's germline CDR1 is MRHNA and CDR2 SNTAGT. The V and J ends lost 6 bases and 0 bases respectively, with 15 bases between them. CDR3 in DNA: TGTGCCAGCAGCGTCAGGATGGCGAGCTCCTACAATGAGCAGTTCTTC. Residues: CASSVRMASSYNEQFF.

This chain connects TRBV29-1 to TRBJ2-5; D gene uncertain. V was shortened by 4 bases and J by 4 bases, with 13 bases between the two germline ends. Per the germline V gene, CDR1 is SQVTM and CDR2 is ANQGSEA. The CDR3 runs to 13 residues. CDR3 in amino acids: CSVVVPSRETQYF. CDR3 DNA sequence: TGCAGCGTTGTAGTCCCAAGCCGAGAGACCCAGTACTTC.

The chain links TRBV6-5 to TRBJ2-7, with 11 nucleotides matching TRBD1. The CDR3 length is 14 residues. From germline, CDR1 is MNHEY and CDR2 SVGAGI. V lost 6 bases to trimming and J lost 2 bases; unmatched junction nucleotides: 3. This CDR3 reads CASRRGQGAYEQYF. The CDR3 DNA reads TGTGCCAGCAGGCGGGGACAGGGGGCCTACGAGCAGTACTTC.

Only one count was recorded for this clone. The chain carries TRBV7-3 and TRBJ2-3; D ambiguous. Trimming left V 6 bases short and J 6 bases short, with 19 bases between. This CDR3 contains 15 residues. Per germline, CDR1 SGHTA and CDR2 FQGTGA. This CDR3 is CASSRYPLVSDTQYF. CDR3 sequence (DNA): TGTGCCAGCAGTCGCTATCCTCTAGTCTCTGATACGCAGTATTTT.

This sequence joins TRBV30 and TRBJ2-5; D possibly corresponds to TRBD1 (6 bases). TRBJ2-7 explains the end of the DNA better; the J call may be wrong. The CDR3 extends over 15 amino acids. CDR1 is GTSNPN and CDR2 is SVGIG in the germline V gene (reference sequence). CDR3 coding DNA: TGTGCCTGGACCGCCCGGGACACTGGACCCTACGAGCAGTACTTC. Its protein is CAWTARDTGPYEQYF.

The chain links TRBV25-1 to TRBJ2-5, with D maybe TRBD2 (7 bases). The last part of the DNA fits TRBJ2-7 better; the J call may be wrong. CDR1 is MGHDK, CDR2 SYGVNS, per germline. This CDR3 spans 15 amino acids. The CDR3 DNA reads TGTGCCAGCAGTGAAGTAGAGGGGGGGGCCTACGAGCAGTACTTC. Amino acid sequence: CASSEVEGGAYEQYF.

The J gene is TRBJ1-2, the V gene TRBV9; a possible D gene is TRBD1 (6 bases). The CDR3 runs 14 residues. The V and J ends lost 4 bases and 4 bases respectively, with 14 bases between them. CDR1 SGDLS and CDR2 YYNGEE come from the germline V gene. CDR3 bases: TGTGCCAGCAGCCCTCGGGACAATTTCTATGGCTACACCTTC. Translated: CASSPRDNFYGYTF.

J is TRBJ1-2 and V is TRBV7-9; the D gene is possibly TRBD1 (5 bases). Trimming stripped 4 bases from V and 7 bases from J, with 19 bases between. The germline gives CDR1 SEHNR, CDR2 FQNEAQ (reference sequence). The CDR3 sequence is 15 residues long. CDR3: CASSWTGGEVGGYTF. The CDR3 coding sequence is TGTGCCAGCAGCTGGACTGGGGGGGAAGTTGGTGGCTACACCTTC.

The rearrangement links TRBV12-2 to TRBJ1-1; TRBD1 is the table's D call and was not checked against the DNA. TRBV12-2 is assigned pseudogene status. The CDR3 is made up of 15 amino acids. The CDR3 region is CASRPTGGECTEAFF. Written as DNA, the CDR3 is TGTGCAAGTCGCCCTACAGGGGGTGAGTGCACTGAAGCTTTCTTT.

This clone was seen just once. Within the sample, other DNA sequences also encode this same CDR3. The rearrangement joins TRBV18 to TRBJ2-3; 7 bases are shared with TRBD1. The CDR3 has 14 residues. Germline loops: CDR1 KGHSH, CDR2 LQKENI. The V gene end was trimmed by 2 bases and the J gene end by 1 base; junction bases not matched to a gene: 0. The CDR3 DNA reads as TGTGCCAGCTCACCAGACAGGGGCACAGATACGCAGTATTTT. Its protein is CASSPDRGTDTQYF.

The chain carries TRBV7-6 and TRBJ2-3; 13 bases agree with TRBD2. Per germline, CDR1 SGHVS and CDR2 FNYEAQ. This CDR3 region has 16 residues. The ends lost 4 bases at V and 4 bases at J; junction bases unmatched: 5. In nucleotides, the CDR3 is TGTGCCAGCAGCTCACTAGCGGGAGGGCCTGCAGATACGCAGTATTTT. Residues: CASSSLAGGPADTQYF.

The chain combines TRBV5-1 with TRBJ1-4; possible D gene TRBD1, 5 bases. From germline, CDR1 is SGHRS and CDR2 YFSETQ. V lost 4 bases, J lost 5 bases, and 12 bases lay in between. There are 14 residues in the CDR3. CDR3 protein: CASSRDGGNEKLFF. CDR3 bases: TGCGCCAGCAGCCGGGACGGGGGGAATGAAAAACTGTTTTTT.

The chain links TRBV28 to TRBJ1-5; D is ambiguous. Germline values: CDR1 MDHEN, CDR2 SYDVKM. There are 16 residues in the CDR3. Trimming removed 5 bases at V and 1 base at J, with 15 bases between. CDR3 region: CASSGASPGSNQPQHF. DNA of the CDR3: TGTGCCAGCAGTGGAGCGAGCCCGGGGAGCAATCAGCCCCAGCATTTT.

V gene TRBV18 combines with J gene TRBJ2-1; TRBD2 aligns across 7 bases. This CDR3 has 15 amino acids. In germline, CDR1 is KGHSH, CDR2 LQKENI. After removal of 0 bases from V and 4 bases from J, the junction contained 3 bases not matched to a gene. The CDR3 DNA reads TGTGCCAGCTCACCACCTAGCGGGCTTTACAATGAGCAGTTCTTC. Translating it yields CASSPPSGLYNEQFF.

The CDR3 reads CAITNGEGNMNTEAFF. As DNA, the CDR3 is TGTGCCATCACGAACGGTGAGGGTAACATGAACACTGAAGCTTTCTTT. This chain connects TRBV10-3 to TRBJ1-1; no definite D call. Between the trimmed V and J ends, which lost 7 bases and 0 bases, there was a span of 18 bases. CDR1 ENHRY and CDR2 SYGVKD come from the germline V gene. The CDR3 has 16 amino acids.

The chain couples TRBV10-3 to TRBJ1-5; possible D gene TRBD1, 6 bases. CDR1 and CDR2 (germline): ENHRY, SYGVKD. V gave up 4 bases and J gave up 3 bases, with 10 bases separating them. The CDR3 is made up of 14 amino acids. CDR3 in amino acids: CAISGTVANQPQHF. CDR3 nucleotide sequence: TGTGCCATCAGTGGGACAGTCGCCAATCAGCCCCAGCATTTT.

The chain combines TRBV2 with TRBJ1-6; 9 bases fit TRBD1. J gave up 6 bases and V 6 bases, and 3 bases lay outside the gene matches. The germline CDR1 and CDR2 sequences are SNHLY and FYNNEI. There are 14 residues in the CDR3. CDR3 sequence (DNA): TGTGCCAGCAGAAAGGACAGGGGTAATTCACCCCTCCACTTT. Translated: CASRKDRGNSPLHF.